This T cell receptor (beta chain) comes out of a study of beta chain features in type 1 diabetes. The whole isolated RNA underwent reverse transcription, so sequencing captured expressed TCRB transcripts. Only in-frame clones appear in the TCRdb table, and some are missing; sequencing was by immunoSEQ multiplex PCR. The sample lists tens of thousands of clones; more than 45% were seen once. The germline gives CDR1 PRHDT, CDR2 FYEKMQ (reference sequence). There are 15 residues in the CDR3. Findings and limits, study-wide: Patients with Type 1 diabetes showed moderately but significantly shorter TCRB CDR3s in all four CD4+ subsets. There was a possibility that cDNA sequencing over-represented cells with high TCR expression.

Regarding this clone: Its antigen is still unknown.

The rearrangement links TRBV13 to TRBJ2-5; D gene unclear. Matching the DNA end better, TRBJ2-7 makes the J call doubtful. The clonotype was recovered from a man aged 18 to 35 with type 1 diabetes. The sequencing input was stem cell memory CD4+ T cells from blood. Here the CDR3 DNA reads TGTGCCAGCAGCCCGCGGAGCCAGCTGGTCTACGAGCAGTACTTC. Amino acid sequence: CASSPRSQLVYEQYF.